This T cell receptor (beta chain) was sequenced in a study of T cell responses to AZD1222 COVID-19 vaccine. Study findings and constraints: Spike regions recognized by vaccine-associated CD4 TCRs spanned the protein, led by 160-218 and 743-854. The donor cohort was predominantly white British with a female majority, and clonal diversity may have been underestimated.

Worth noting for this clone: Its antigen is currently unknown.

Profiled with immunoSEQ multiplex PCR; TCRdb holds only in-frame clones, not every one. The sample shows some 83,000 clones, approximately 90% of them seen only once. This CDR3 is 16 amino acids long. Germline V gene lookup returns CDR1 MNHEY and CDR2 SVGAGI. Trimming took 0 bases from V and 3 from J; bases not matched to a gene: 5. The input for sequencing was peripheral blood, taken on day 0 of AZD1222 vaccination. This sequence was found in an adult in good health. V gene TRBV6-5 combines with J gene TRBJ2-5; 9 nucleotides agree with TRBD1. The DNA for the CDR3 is TGTGCCAGCAGTTACTCTAGGGGACAGGGCAAAGAGACCCAGTACTTC. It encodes CASSYSRGQGKETQYF.